This TCR beta chain was sequenced in a study of CD8+CD57+ T cells in acquired aplastic anemia. At the level of the study: Sorted cells (CD4+ and CD8+) yielded DNA amounts that averaged approximately 2.9 ug.

As concerns this clonotype: The antigen is not known.

Using genomic DNA as the template, TCR beta VDJ and CDR3 profiling was carried out. Using its own MiXCR run on the reads, TCRdb lists one record per CDR3 protein. In the table there are 300,000 or so distinct CDR3 sequences, around 60% of which are singletons. Findings and caveats of the study: Between the patient and control groups, CD8+ Simpson's diversity did not differ significantly. Roughly 30 CD8+ CDR3 sequences occurred in both the patients and the controls.

Sequencing was performed on sorted CD4+, CD8+, or CD8+CD57+ T cells (not recorded which) from PBMCs. This sequence originates from a human donor with severe aplastic anemia or a healthy control (not recorded which).

The CDR3 nucleotides are TGTGCCACCAGCAGAGGAGGCAGCTCCTACGAGCAGTACTTC. This codes for CATSRGGSSYEQYF. V usage is TRBV15 and J usage is TRBJ2-7; D not certain. Trimming left V 1 base short and J 0 bases short, with 7 bases between. Germline assignment: CDR1 LNHNV and CDR2 YYDKDF (reference sequence). This CDR3 region has 14 residues.